Reported below is one T cell receptor (beta chain). Its specific antigen is unknown. This record belongs to a study of monozygotic twins with inflammatory bowel disease (dated by TCRdb to between 2018 and 2020). Study-wide context: The complete study included about 30 monozygotic twin pairs: 19 IBD-discordant Danish pairs and nine German pairs, of which four were IBD-concordant and five were IBD-discordant. Disease-associated traits were sought mainly through comparisons between IBD patients and their genetically identical healthy co-twins within discordant pairs. Each individual had, on average, about 151 000 unique TCRalpha sequences and 181 000 unique TCRbeta sequences available for analysis. General study outcomes and caveats: Repertoire similarity did not differ between concordant and discordant twins, possibly due to limited statistical power. The analysis was unable to tell different T cell subtypes apart. TCRbeta repertoire diversity, by inverse Simpson index, was decreased in IBD patients compared with their healthy co-twins. No single strong signal or clonotype linked to IBD turned up in the results, so the idea that one exists was not supported. Background noise and inter-individual variability may have been introduced into the repertoires by the differing immunosuppressive treatments among patients. Fewer clonotypes were shared with other individuals by IBD patients than by healthy twins, most markedly in patients showing signs of disease activity.

As encoded in the germline V gene (reference sequence), CDR1 is LGHDT while CDR2 is YNNKEL. Taken from cysteine to phenylalanine, the CDR3 has 15 residues. No DNA has been recorded. A roughly 2.4 ml peripheral blood sample was drawn into PAXgene tubes per donor and stored at -80°C. Without T cell sorting, total RNA was isolated from whole blood using the PAXgene blood miRNA kit on an automated QIAcube. Peripheral blood from monozygotic twin pairs concordant or discordant for inflammatory bowel disease was subjected to deep TCRalpha and TCRbeta repertoire profiling with unique molecular barcoding. Smoking habits were recorded for all twin pairs, and individuals were classified as current, former or never smokers. Library preparation used 5' RACE. The input for every TCR library was 3500 ng of total RNA. For each sample, cDNA synthesis with SMARTScribe reverse transcriptase was split into eight separate reactions. Unique molecular identifiers containing a 6-nucleotide sample barcode were introduced through template switching during cDNA synthesis. Amplification of TCRalpha and TCRbeta cDNA involved two nested PCRs of approximately 16 and 9 cycles, and each PCR was followed by bead purification. Before amplification, cDNA was treated with uracil DNA-glycosylase and purified using the QIAquick PCR purification kit. The second PCR added Illumina TruSeq-compatible adapters along with sample-specific barcodes. Library quality and concentration were checked on TapeStation and Qubit, and libraries were pooled at roughly 5 ng each. The pooled libraries were sequenced with 2 x 100 bp reads and custom sequencing primers on an Illumina HiSeq2500 single-index Rapid Run. The authors processed their data as follows. MiGEC version 1.2.6 was used for UMI-based consensus assembly, which corrected PCR and sequencing errors. V(D)J alignment, clonotype assembly and CDR3 extraction were performed with MiXCR version 2.1.1. To normalise gene usage, clonotype sharing and MAIT/NKT TCR abundance, the top 1000, 10 000 and 20 000 clonotypes in each sample were analysed. After downsampling to 27 000 UMIs, diversity was calculated as the inverse Simpson index using the vegan R package. Statistical testing used paired Mann-Whitney U tests on the discordant twin pairs and applied Benjamini-Hochberg correction for multiple testing. One entry per CDR3 protein sequence results from the TCRdb reprocessing of the reads, with DNA left out. TCRdb, not the original authors, processed these V and J calls. The table of this sample itemizes some 170,000 distinct CDR3 sequences. 2.4% of the sample is held by the ten biggest clonotypes.

Sample: blood. This chain joins TRBV3-1 to TRBJ2-4; absent DNA, TCRdb's TRBD1 call cannot be checked. The clonotype was recovered from a human donor with ulcerative colitis or Crohn's disease, or a healthy co-twin of an affected twin (not recorded which). The CDR3: CASSQDLDRENIQYF. Extended through the reference TRBV3-1 and TRBJ2-4 proteins, this CDR3 yields the full variable domain: DTAVSQTPKYLVTQMGNDKSIKCEQNLGHDTMYWYKQDSKKFLKIMFSYNNKELIINETVPNRFSPKSPDKAHLNLHINSLELGDSAVYFCASSQDLDRENIQYFGAGTRLSVL.